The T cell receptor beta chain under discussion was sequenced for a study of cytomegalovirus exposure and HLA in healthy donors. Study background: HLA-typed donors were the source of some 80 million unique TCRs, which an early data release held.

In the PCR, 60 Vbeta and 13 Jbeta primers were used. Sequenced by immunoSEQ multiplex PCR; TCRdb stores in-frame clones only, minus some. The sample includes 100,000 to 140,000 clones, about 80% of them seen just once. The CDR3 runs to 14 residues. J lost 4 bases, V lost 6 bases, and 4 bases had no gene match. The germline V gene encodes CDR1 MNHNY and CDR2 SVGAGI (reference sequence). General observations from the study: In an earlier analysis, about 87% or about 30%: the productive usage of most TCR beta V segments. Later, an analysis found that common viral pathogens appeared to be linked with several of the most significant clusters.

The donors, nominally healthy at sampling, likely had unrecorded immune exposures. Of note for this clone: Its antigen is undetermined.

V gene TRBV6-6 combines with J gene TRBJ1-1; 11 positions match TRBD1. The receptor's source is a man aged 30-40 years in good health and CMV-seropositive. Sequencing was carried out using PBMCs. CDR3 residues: CASSPGTGGTEAFF. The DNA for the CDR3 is TGTGCCAGCAGCCCCGGGACAGGGGGCACTGAAGCTTTCTTT.